These 26 T cell receptor beta chains were sequenced from one sample in a study. TCRdb ran MiXCR on the 5' RACE reads and lists one entry per CDR3 protein. The table has 7,300 or so distinct CDR3 sequences, approximately 39% seen once. Sequencing was performed on memory CD4+ T cells sorted from blood. Stated subset: memory CD4+ T cells, CD4+CD45RO+CD25-. Receptors were obtained from a female donor with breast cancer.

This clonotype has more than one count but fewer than ten. This chain uses TRBV20-1 with TRBJ1-4, with D possibly being TRBD1 (6 bases). V lost 3 bases, J lost 5 bases, and 10 bases lay in between. The CDR3 covers 13 residues. Germline V CDR1 and CDR2: DFQATT, SNEGSKA (reference sequence). The CDR3 DNA follows: TGCAGTGCTAGGCGAACAGGGAATGAAAAACTGTTTTTT. Translation: CSARRTGNEKLFF.

The rearrangement uses TRBV4-2 and TRBJ1-5; D remains ambiguous. V lost 2 bases to trimming and J lost 7 bases, with 9 bases between them. The CDR3 is 13 amino acids. Per germline, CDR1 LGHNA and CDR2 YNFKEQ. The CDR3 DNA sequence: TGTGCCAGCAGCCAACCAGGCCCGCAGCCCCAGCATTTT. This sequence encodes CASSQPGPQPQHF.

This clonotype has more than one count but fewer than ten. The J gene is TRBJ1-2, the V gene TRBV20-1; 7 positions agree with TRBD1. The CDR3 spans 12 residues. V shed 6 bases and J 3 bases; nucleotides not matched to a gene: 4. Germline V gene lookup returns CDR1 DFQATT and CDR2 SNEGSKA (reference sequence). For the CDR3, the DNA is TGCAGTGCCGCGACAGGGTACTATGGCTACACCTTC. Residues: CSAATGYYGYTF.

The rearrangement links TRBV3-1 to TRBJ1-3, with 7 bases aligning to TRBD1. The CDR3 spans 16 residues. The germline V gene encodes CDR1 LGHDT and CDR2 YNNKEL (reference sequence). V dropped 1 base and J dropped 2; count of bases not matched to a gene: 5. The CDR3 loop is CASSQGAGTAGNTIYF. The CDR3 DNA is TGTGCCAGCAGCCAAGGAGCCGGGACAGCTGGAAACACCATATATTTT. Full variable domain (rest looked up from reference TRBV3-1 and TRBJ1-3): DTAVSQTPKYLVTQMGNDKSIKCEQNLGHDTMYWYKQDSKKFLKIMFSYNNKELIINETVPNRFSPKSPDKAHLNLHINSLELGDSAVYFCASSQGAGTAGNTIYFGEGSWLTVV.

This clonotype was seen a handful of times. V usage is TRBV20-1 and J usage is TRBJ2-1, with a possible D match to TRBD2 (6 bases). The CDR3 has 15 amino acids. Germline V CDR1 and CDR2: DFQATT, SNEGSKA (reference sequence). Trimming took 0 bases from V and 3 from J, leaving 12 bases between them. As DNA, the CDR3 is TGCAGTGCTAGAGATCCTAGCGCCCGCTACAATGAGCAGTTCTTC. Translating it yields CSARDPSARYNEQFF.

This clonotype occurred a few times. The chain couples TRBV7-2 to TRBJ1-4; 7 bases line up with TRBD1. Looked up from germline, CDR1 is SGHTA and CDR2 is FQGNSA. J was trimmed by 7 bases and V by 5 bases; bases with no gene match: 10. The CDR3 covers 15 residues. CDR3 DNA sequence: TGTGCCAGCAGCCCCCAGACAGGGCGGACTGAAAAACTGTTTTTT. Its protein is CASSPQTGRTEKLFF.

Points on this clonotype: A much larger clone lies one base from this, so it may be a read error. The chain has TRBV2 and TRBJ2-7, with a weak D call TRBD1 (6 bases). Germline CDR1 is SNHLY and CDR2 is FYNNEI. V was trimmed by 7 bases and J by 1 base, leaving 17 bases between them. The CDR3 runs 15 residues. The CDR3 DNA follows: TGTGCCAGCAAGGTGGGGGCCGACAGATCCTACGAGCAGTACTTC. It codes for CASKVGADRSYEQYF.

The chain carries TRBV6-2 or TRBV6-3 and TRBJ1-4; D is undetermined. Trimming removed 5 bases at V and 5 bases at J, with 12 bases between. Germline V gives CDR1 MNHEY, CDR2 SVGEGT. The CDR3 length is 14 residues. DNA for the CDR3: TGTGCCAGCAGTGACCCCGGGAGGAATGAAAAACTGTTTTTT. This translates into CASSDPGRNEKLFF.

A few counts support this clonotype. This rearrangement joins TRBV12-3 or TRBV12-4 to TRBJ1-4, with D possibly being TRBD1 (6 bases). V was cut by 6 bases and J by 8 bases, with 16 bases left in between. The CDR3 is 14 amino acids. CDR3 sequence reads: CASRNTGTREKLFF. Here the CDR3 DNA reads TGTGCCAGCAGAAATACAGGGACACGGGAAAAACTGTTTTTT.

CDR3 in amino acids: CASSISRGNSPLHF. CDR3 in DNA: TGTGCCAGCAGTATAAGCCGGGGTAATTCACCCCTCCACTTT. V is TRBV12-3 or TRBV12-4 and J is TRBJ1-6; unclear D gene. Trimming took 5 bases from V and 6 from J, leaving 11 bases between them. The CDR3 is 14 residues long.

This clonotype was counted between two and nine times. The chain joins TRBV6-6 to TRBJ1-3; weak D call: TRBD1 (6 bases). Germline V lookup: CDR1 MNHNY, CDR2 SVGAGI (reference sequence). This CDR3 spans 16 amino acids. V was pared by 8 bases and J by 4 bases, with 21 bases between. CDR3 coding DNA: TGTGCCAGCTTAAGGGGGGGGGATCCTAAAGGAAACACCATATATTTT. Its translation is CASLRGGDPKGNTIYF.

This clonotype showed up just once. This chain uses TRBV28 with TRBJ1-2; 8 nucleotides match TRBD1. The CDR3 has 13 residues. After removal of 6 bases from V and 8 bases from J, the junction contained 8 bases not matched to a gene. CDR1 is MDHEN and CDR2 is SYDVKM in the germline V gene. The CDR3 sequence is CASRPSGGQGYTF. As DNA, the CDR3 is TGTGCCAGCAGGCCTTCAGGGGGCCAGGGCTACACCTTC.

In the case of this clonotype: The CDR3 ends on some other residue instead of the conserved phenylalanine or tryptophan, so this is likely a read error. The chain combines TRBV4-1 with TRBJ2-2; unclear D gene. The CDR3 has 12 amino acids. Trimming removed 2 bases at V and 2 bases at J, with 0 bases between. CDR1 and CDR2 from the germline V gene are MGHRA and YSYEKL. The CDR3 DNA is TGCGCCAGCAGCCAAAACACCGGGGAGCTGTTTTCT. Translated: CASSQNTGELFS.

The CDR3 DNA is TGTGCCAGCAGCCTTCTCCGTGGGGGCGTGGGTTCACCCCTCCACTTT. Translation gives CASSLLRGGVGSPLHF. This sequence joins TRBV5-6 and TRBJ1-6; weak D call: TRBD1 (6 bases). The CDR3 sequence is 16 residues long. With 4 bases removed from V and 9 bases from J, the gap between germline ends came to 20 bases. The V gene's germline CDR1 is SGHDT and CDR2 YYEEEE.

The chain employs TRBV6-5 and TRBJ1-4, with D unclear. Germline V gene lookup returns CDR1 MNHEY and CDR2 SVGAGI. The CDR3 covers 16 residues. V lost 0 bases and J lost 8, with 16 bases in between. This CDR3 reads CASSYSIEASREKLFF. The CDR3 bases are TGTGCCAGCAGTTACTCGATAGAGGCCTCCCGAGAAAAACTGTTTTTT.

This clonotype showed up just once. The chain recombines TRBV11-1 with TRBJ2-7, with a weak D call TRBD1 (5 bases). The length of the CDR3 is 12 residues. V shed 6 bases and J shed 2 bases, with 8 bases lying between them. Germline CDR1 is SGHAT and CDR2 is FQDESV (reference sequence). CDR3 coding DNA: TGTGCCAGCAGAGACAGCCCCTACGAGCAGTACTTC. Its protein product is CASRDSPYEQYF.

This clonotype was counted only a few times. The chain carries TRBV9 and TRBJ1-5, with D perhaps matching TRBD1 (5 bases). The CDR3 extends over 15 amino acids. CDR1 is SGDLS, CDR2 YYNGEE, per germline. Trimming took 1 base from V and 4 from J, leaving 12 bases between them. CDR3 protein: CASSVSGGRNQPQHF. Here the CDR3 DNA reads TGTGCCAGCAGCGTATCGGGGGGTAGGAATCAGCCCCAGCATTTT.

Concerning this clonotype itself: A read error is possible here, since a much larger clone lies one base away. This chain connects TRBV10-3 to TRBJ2-5, with TRBD1 identical over 7 bases. Germline assignment: CDR1 ENHRY and CDR2 SYGVKD. With V trimmed by 5 bases and J by 0 bases, 6 bases remained unmatched. This CDR3 contains 15 residues. This CDR3 is CAISKPQGDQETQYF. DNA of the CDR3: TGTGCCATCAGTAAGCCCCAGGGGGACCAAGAGACCCAGTACTTC.

Relative to its sample, this clonotype is large. The CDR3 loop reads CASSRDLGTGSDYGYTF. Here the CDR3 DNA reads TGTGCCAGCAGCAGAGATCTCGGGACAGGGTCAGACTATGGCTACACCTTC. The chain has TRBV7-2 and TRBJ1-2, with 9 bases fitting TRBD1. CDR3 size: 17 residues. Germline lookup yields CDR1 SGHTA and CDR2 FQGNSA. The V gene end was trimmed by 5 bases and the J gene end by 3 bases; junction bases not matched to a gene: 13.

The V call is TRBV19, the J call TRBJ1-1; 9 positions match TRBD1. V gave up 4 bases and J gave up 7 bases; unmatched junction bases: 10. The CDR3 is 15 amino acids. Germline V gives CDR1 LNHDA, CDR2 SQIVND (reference sequence). The CDR3 here is CASSTPGQGDHEAFF. CDR3 coding DNA: TGTGCCAGTAGTACACCGGGACAGGGAGACCATGAAGCTTTCTTT.

The chain links TRBV10-3 to TRBJ1-5; 7 nucleotides agree with TRBD1. V trimming: 3 bases; J trimming: 2 bases; junction bases outside the gene matches: 1. Germline V gene sequence: CDR1 ENHRY, CDR2 SYGVKD. The CDR3 is 14 amino acids. The CDR3 coding sequence is TGTGCCATCAGTGACCAGGGGGGCAATCAGCCCCAGCATTTT. It yields the protein CAISDQGGNQPQHF.

This clonotype was found a few times. The chain links TRBV20-1 to TRBJ2-7; 14 bases line up with TRBD2. Germline-derived CDR1 and CDR2 are DFQATT and SNEGSKA (reference sequence). With 0 bases clipped from V and 3 bases from J, the junction kept 10 bases outside the gene matches. The CDR3 is made up of 18 amino acids. The chain's CDR3 is CSARDGTSGRRGNYEQYF. The CDR3 bases are TGCAGTGCTAGAGACGGGACTAGCGGGAGAAGGGGGAACTACGAGCAGTACTTC.

The chain couples TRBV3-1 to TRBJ2-3, with 7 bases fitting TRBD1. J lost 0 bases, V lost 4 bases, and 10 bases had no gene match. Germline V gene data show CDR1 as LGHDT and CDR2 as YNNKEL (reference sequence). This CDR3 has 17 residues. CDR3 DNA sequence: TGTGCCAGCAGCCGAGGGGACAGTCTATCTAGCACAGATACGCAGTATTTT. It codes for CASSRGDSLSSTDTQYF.

The chain links TRBV29-1 to TRBJ1-3, with a tentative D call TRBD1 (5 bases). The CDR3 loop spans 13 amino acids. Trimming stripped 3 bases from V and 3 bases from J, with 9 bases between. Germline V gene data show CDR1 as SQVTM and CDR2 as ANQGSEA. CDR3 amino acids: CSVDTDNGNTIYF. The CDR3 coding sequence is TGCAGCGTTGATACGGACAATGGAAACACCATATATTTT.

This chain joins TRBV6-2 or TRBV6-3 and TRBJ2-7; D might be TRBD2 (6 bases). Trimming removed 4 bases from V and 1 base from J, with 11 bases in between. From germline, CDR1 is MNHEY and CDR2 SVGEGT. The CDR3 extends over 14 amino acids. CDR3 nucleotides: TGTGCCAGCAGTTCCTTAGCGGTATCCTACGAGCAGTACTTC. Protein: CASSSLAVSYEQYF.

This chain joins TRBV5-1 and TRBJ2-7; 7 bases line up with TRBD1. Germline trimming cut 2 bases from V and 2 bases from J; bases unmatched to any gene: 1. The V gene's germline CDR1 is SGHRS and CDR2 YFSETQ. CDR3 length: 13 residues. The CDR3, as DNA: TGCGCCAGCAGCTTCGACAGGGCCTACGAGCAGTACTTC. Translation: CASSFDRAYEQYF.